Presented here are 17 T cell receptor beta chains from one specimen sequenced in a study of cytomegalovirus exposure and HLA in healthy donors. PCR involved 60 Vbeta and 13 Jbeta primers. TCRdb's table, derived via immunoSEQ multiplex PCR, lists solely in-frame clones and lacks some. The sample contains roughly 30,000 clones, just under 90% of which appear only once. The sample comprised PBMCs. All receptors come from a boy younger than 18 in good health and CMV-seronegative.

The chain employs TRBV12-5 and TRBJ1-2; D remains unclear. The V gene's germline CDR1 is LGHNT and CDR2 FRNRAP. The CDR3 runs 14 residues. V lost 5 bases, J lost 4 bases, and 14 bases lay in between. CDR3 coding DNA: TGTGCTAGTGGTCCAAGCATACCCTTCTATGGCTACACCTTC. This encodes CASGPSIPFYGYTF.

V gene TRBV4-3 combines with J gene TRBJ1-2; possible D gene TRBD1, 5 bases. Germline V lookup: CDR1 LGHNA, CDR2 YSLEER. The V end was cut by 0 bases, the J end by 8 bases, with 13 bases between. The CDR3 is 14 residues long. The CDR3 loop reads CASSQERGFGGYTF. The CDR3 DNA sequence: TGCGCCAGCAGCCAAGAACGGGGGTTCGGAGGCTACACCTTC.

The V call is TRBV7-9, the J call TRBJ1-1, with D unresolved. The V and J ends lost 2 bases and 8 bases respectively, with 6 bases between them. There are 11 residues in the CDR3. Germline-derived CDR1 and CDR2 are SEHNR and FQNEAQ (reference sequence). This chain's CDR3 is CASSLNLEAFF. The CDR3 region has the DNA TGTGCCAGCAGCTTAAACTTAGAAGCTTTCTTT.

This chain's CDR3 is CASSRGTNGELFF. In DNA, the CDR3 is TGTGCCAGCAGCCGAGGGACAAACGGGGAGCTGTTTTTT. This chain links TRBV14 with TRBJ2-2; a possible D gene is TRBD1 (6 bases). V was clipped by 4 bases and J by 7 bases, with 10 bases between them. Germline loops: CDR1 SGHDN, CDR2 FVKESK. CDR3 length: 13 residues.

This rearrangement joins TRBV19 to TRBJ2-1, with 9 bases matching TRBD2. The germline CDR1 and CDR2 sequences are LNHDA and SQIVND (reference sequence). This CDR3 has 16 residues. V trimming: 3 bases; J trimming: 7 bases; junction bases outside the gene matches: 10. CDR3 in DNA: TGTGCCAGTAGTATCTCGAGCGGGGGGCCGTGGAATGAGCAGTTCTTC. Residues: CASSISSGGPWNEQFF. The full variable domain, in which reference TRBV19 and TRBJ2-1 provide the parts outside the CDR3, is DGGITQSPKYLFRKEGQNVTLSCEQNLNHDAMYWYRQDPGQGLRLIYYSQIVNDFQKGDIAEGYSVSREKKESFPLTVTSAQKNPTAFYLCASSISSGGPWNEQFFGPGTRLTVL.

V gene TRBV6-1 combines with J gene TRBJ1-1, with 8 bases aligning to TRBD1. The CDR3 contains 16 residues. Germline trimming cut 2 bases from V and 2 bases from J; bases unmatched to any gene: 7. Germline V lookup: CDR1 MNHNS, CDR2 SASEGT. The CDR3 protein is CASSESDREGNTEAFF. Written as DNA, the CDR3 is TGTGCCAGCAGTGAATCGGACAGGGAGGGAAACACTGAAGCTTTCTTT.

The chain recombines TRBV2 with TRBJ2-2; 11 bases are shared with TRBD2. CDR3 length: 15 residues. The V gene's germline CDR1 is SNHLY and CDR2 FYNNEI. J lost 2 bases, V lost 8 bases, and 4 bases had no gene match. CDR3 in amino acids: CASELAGGNTGELFF. CDR3 nucleotides: TGTGCCAGCGAGCTAGCGGGGGGTAACACCGGGGAGCTGTTTTTT. The entire variable domain, with the rest obtained from reference TRBV2 and TRBJ2-2, is as follows: EPEVTQTPSHQVTQMGQEVILRCVPISNHLYFYWYRQILGQKVEFLVSFYNNEISEKSEIFDDQFSVERPDGSNFTLKIRSTKLEDSAMYFCASELAGGNTGELFFGEGSRLTVL.

The genes are TRBV9 and TRBJ2-5; 7 positions match TRBD1. The CDR3 has 16 amino acids. Trimming cost V 2 bases and J 2 bases; bases outside gene matches: 9. Germline CDR1 SGDLS, CDR2 YYNGEE. CDR3 protein: CASSVASGQIQETQYF. The CDR3 DNA reads TGTGCCAGCAGCGTCGCGTCGGGACAGATACAAGAGACCCAGTACTTC.

The rearrangement links TRBV10-2 to TRBJ2-7; D is ambiguous. Germline V gene sequence: CDR1 WSHSY, CDR2 SAAADI. V lost 3 bases to trimming and J lost 2 bases, with 5 bases between them. The CDR3 has 12 amino acids. In nucleotides, the CDR3 is TGCGCCAGCAGTGACGTAGCCTACGAGCAGTACTTC. Its protein is CASSDVAYEQYF.

This chain's CDR3 is CASSLIGWRDQETQYF. The CDR3 DNA reads TGTGCCAGCAGCTTAATCGGGTGGCGGGACCAAGAGACCCAGTACTTC. The rearrangement links TRBV7-2 to TRBJ2-5; tentatively, D is TRBD2 (5 bases). Trimming removed 2 bases at V and 0 bases at J, with 13 bases between. CDR3 size: 16 residues. Looked up from germline, CDR1 is SGHTA and CDR2 is FQGNSA.

The chain carries TRBV7-9 and TRBJ2-7; 10 nucleotides line up with TRBD2. The CDR3 runs to 14 residues. Looked up from germline, CDR1 is SEHNR and CDR2 is FQNEAQ (reference sequence). V shed 5 bases, J shed 4 bases, and the junction held 5 bases outside the gene matches. CDR3 loop: CASSLTSGAYEQYF. The CDR3 bases are TGTGCCAGCAGCCTAACTAGCGGGGCGTACGAGCAGTACTTC.

This clone has a single count. The chain employs TRBV7-2 and TRBJ2-2, with TRBD2 matching over 7 bases. The V gene end was trimmed by 2 bases and the J gene end by 5 bases; junction bases not matched to a gene: 8. CDR3 length equals 16 residues. Germline-derived CDR1 and CDR2 are SGHTA and FQGNSA. Here the CDR3 reads CASSLLGLGRTGELFF. CDR3 nucleotides: TGTGCCAGCAGCTTACTCGGACTAGGCCGAACCGGGGAGCTGTTTTTT.

This clone was seen just once. The chain has TRBV25-1 and TRBJ1-4; 9 positions match TRBD1. Germline V gene sequence: CDR1 MGHDK, CDR2 SYGVNS. V lost 8 bases to trimming and J lost 5 bases; unmatched junction nucleotides: 6. This CDR3 has 14 residues. This CDR3 is CASGRTGANEKLFF. The CDR3 DNA is TGTGCCAGCGGTAGGACAGGGGCGAATGAAAAACTGTTTTTT.

The chain has TRBV7-8 and TRBJ2-7; TRBD2 agrees at 7 bases. Germline CDR1 reads SGHVS; CDR2 reads FQNEAQ. The CDR3 is 17 amino acids. Losses at the gene ends were 2 bases for V and 1 base for J; bases not matched to a gene: 11. CDR3 bases: TGTGCCAGCAGCTTACCCCGGGTGGGGGGGGAGTCCTACGAGCAGTACTTC. Amino acid sequence: CASSLPRVGGESYEQYF.

The rearrangement uses TRBV25-1 and TRBJ1-2; D is uncertain. This CDR3 spans 15 amino acids. CDR1 MGHDK and CDR2 SYGVNS come from the germline V gene. Deletions cut 2 bases from V and 4 bases from J, with 14 bases between. The CDR3 coding sequence is TGTGCCAGCAGTGAAGACTTCAGTTCTACCTATGGCTACACCTTC. This translates into CASSEDFSSTYGYTF.

The CDR3 region is CASQGAQSNQPQHF. In nucleotides, the CDR3 is TGTGCCAGCCAGGGGGCGCAGAGCAATCAGCCCCAGCATTTT. This rearrangement joins TRBV2 to TRBJ1-5, with 8 bases matching TRBD1. This CDR3 spans 14 amino acids. Germline values: CDR1 SNHLY, CDR2 FYNNEI. Germline trimming cut 8 bases from V and 1 base from J; bases unmatched to any gene: 4.

The chain links TRBV7-9 to TRBJ2-5; 7 bases are a match to TRBD1. The germline gives CDR1 SEHNR, CDR2 FQNEAQ (reference sequence). CDR3 size: 13 residues. J was trimmed by 3 bases and V by 4 bases; bases with no gene match: 2. Here the CDR3 DNA reads TGTGCCAGCAGCTATGGGACAGAAGAGACCCAGTACTTC. This gives the protein CASSYGTEETQYF. The full variable domain, with the rest looked up from reference TRBV7-9 and TRBJ2-5, is DTGVSQNPRHKITKRGQNVTFRCDPISEHNRLYWYRQTLGQGPEFLTYFQNEAQLEKSRLLSDRFSAERPKGSFSTLEIQRTEQGDSAMYLCASSYGTEETQYFGPGTRLLVL.